This T cell receptor (beta chain) was documented in a study of blood T cell repertoires in COVID-19. The V segment lost 5 bases and the J segment 8 bases; nucleotides outside the gene matches: 8. The CDR3 spans 13 residues. Germline V gene data show CDR1 as GTSNPN and CDR2 as SVGIG (reference sequence). Recruits, aged roughly 18 to 95 years, lived in about two dozen US areas. Profiled with immunoSEQ multiplex PCR; TCRdb holds only in-frame clones, not every one. This table has around 78,000 clones, approximately 90% appearing once. The specimen sequenced was PBMCs or T cells enriched from blood (not recorded which). This chain joins TRBV30 and TRBJ2-4; 8 bases fit TRBD2. The TCR sequence derives from a woman in her fifties or sixties with acute COVID-19. CDR3 amino acids: CAWGGATSDIQYF. The CDR3 nucleotides read TGTGCCTGGGGGGGGGCGACTAGCGACATTCAGTACTTC. Combining the CDR3 with reference TRBV30 and TRBJ2-4 gives the whole variable domain SQTIHQWPATLVQPVGSPLSLECTVEGTSNPNLYWYRQAAGRGLQLLFYSVGIGQISSEVPQNLSASRPQDRQFILSSKKLLLSDSGFYLCAWGGATSDIQYFGAGTRLSVL.